This TCR beta chain originates from a study of T-cell memory formation after mild COVID-19 (dated by TCRdb to 2020 to 2022). Study-level background: TCR sequence clusters from the two donors were found to be largely donor specific. Longitudinal TCRalpha and TCRbeta repertoire sequencing tracked T-cell clones expanding and contracting after mild COVID-19 in two donors. The cohort comprised two young, previously healthy adult volunteers, one female and one male. Here is what the overall study found, with its caveats: Contracting CD4+ clones were found mainly in CM and EM memory subsets, while CD8+ clones were enriched in EMRA. Only a couple of mild cases were covered in the study, and larger cohorts including severe cases with pre-infection samples were considered necessary. SARS-CoV-2 specificity of the second-wave clones peaking on day 37 was not confirmed. Some responding clones were detected in pre-infection memory, which suggested that pre-existing cross-reactive memory T cells had joined the SARS-CoV-2 response. Clones that contracted from day 15 to 85 showed balanced CD4/CD8 phenotypes, whereas a second wave of clones that expanded from day 15 to 37 leaned towards CD4+.

For sequencing, an Illumina NovaSeq 6000 was employed. TCRalpha and TCRbeta cDNA libraries were built by 5'RACE with constant-segment primers, adding sample barcodes and unique molecular identifiers. RNA was extracted from every sample with Trizol reagent. The libraries were amplified in two PCR steps, and the second step added a second sample barcode and Illumina TruSeq adapters. Sequencing of libraries was performed on an Illumina NovaSeq with 2 x 150 bp paired-end reads. Under the source paper's analysis protocol: Demultiplexing of reads and collapsing into UMI-guided consensus sequences were performed with migec v1.2.7. Using mixcr v2.1.11, the UMI consensuses were aligned to TRA and TRB V and J templates and assembled into clonotypes. A clonotype was counted as expanded or contracted only if both edgeR and NoisET called the change significant, with noise models trained on biological replicates. For edgeR calls, a false discovery rate-adjusted p below 0.01 and a log2 fold-change threshold of 1 were applied. As an exploratory analysis of dynamics, PCA with hierarchical clustering was applied to max-normalized trajectories of the 1000 most abundant clonotypes. Separately sequenced CD4+ and CD8+ repertoires were used to assign the CD4 or CD8 phenotype of responding clones. TCRdb handled the public reads itself, with Q25 trimming in fastp and clone calling in MiXCR, and kept productive beta chains. Under each unique CDR3 protein, matching rows form one entry showing the most common genes and DNA. These V and J calls rely on TCRdb rather than the paper's analysis. A total of around 300,000 distinct CDR3 sequences appear in this sample, about a sixth of them only once. The leading ten clones occupy about 21% of the sample.

Regarding this clonotype: Its antigen is currently not known. No base quality values were provided; no much bigger clone lies one nucleotide off.

Ficoll-Paque density gradient centrifugation was used to isolate PBMCs. The TCR comes from a man aged 18 to 29 who had mild COVID-19 (a few samples of this study predate the infection). The sample titles of this study are shuffled in the database, so cell type and time point are left out; the donor was told from shared clones. The source material was PBMCs or a T cell subset sorted from them (not recorded which).

The CDR3: CAISGARDDRNTQYF. The nucleotides are TGTGCCATCAGTGGAGCCAGGGACGACAGAAATACGCAGTATTTT. The chain is assembled from TRBV10-3 and TRBJ2-3; the D region is possibly TRBD1 or TRBD2, each matching across 5 bases. CDR1 is given as ENHRY and CDR2 as SYGVKD, both from the germline V gene. V lost 4 bases and J lost 7 bases; the stretch between them is 18 bases long. The CDR3 runs 15 amino acids, cysteine and phenylalanine included. Only the CDR3 part of the read is kept: 45 bases, read in frame from the first base.